This TCR beta chain was profiled in a study of blood T cell repertoires in COVID-19. Trimming at V came to 3 bases and at J to 5 bases, leaving 10 bases not matched to a gene. The CDR3 is made up of 17 amino acids. Germline V CDR1 and CDR2: MDHEN, SYDVKM. Original methodology: Amplification of reference gene primers was used by the study to estimate nucleated cell counts. The repertoire was sequenced with immunoSEQ multiplex PCR; TCRdb's copy has only in-frame clones and lacks some. The V and J calls and clone size were taken over from that table, and D and trimming were inferred from the DNA. The profile shows some 300,000 clones, approximately 90% of them singletons.

This receptor was obtained from a woman aged 55-69 years in a cohort exposed to, infected with or recovered from COVID-19 (not recorded which). The sample was PBMCs or T cells enriched from blood (not recorded which). The rearrangement links TRBV28 to TRBJ2-5, with TRBD2 matching over 12 bases. The DNA for the CDR3 is TGTGCCAGCAGTTTCCCGACTAGCGGGAGATCGTTGGAGACCCAGTACTTC. Translating it yields CASSFPTSGRSLETQYF.